This is a list of T cell receptor beta chains from one sample in a study of T cells in Graves' hyperthyroidism and ophthalmopathy. TCRdb re-called the multiplex PCR reads through MiXCR, storing one row per CDR3 protein. Among around 200,000 distinct CDR3 sequences listed, roughly 18% were seen once. The sequenced sample consisted of blood. Receptor source: a man aged 35 to 55 with Graves' hyperthyroidism. Both conserved end residues are part of each CDR3. A D gene is named only where the DNA matches it firmly. Rows give clone size only sometimes, using once, few, many, or a class for an expanded clone.

DNA: TGTGCCAGCAGCGTGGCCGGGATCAACTCTGGAAACACCATATATTTT; CDR3: CASSVAGINSGNTIYF; size: .; J: TRBJ1-3; V: TRBV9; D: .
DNA: TGTGCCAGCAGCCCTATCCGTACAGCTGGAAACACCATATATTTT; CDR3: CASSPIRTAGNTIYF; size: many; J: TRBJ1-3; V: TRBV6-1; D: .
DNA: TGCAGTGCTAGCCCCCTTAATAATTCACCCCTCCACTTT; CDR3: CSASPLNNSPLHF; size: .; J: TRBJ1-6; V: TRBV20-1; D: .
DNA: TGTGCCAGCAGTGCCGGACAGGGAGGCTACGAGCAGTACTTC; CDR3: CASSAGQGGYEQYF; size: many; J: TRBJ2-7; V: TRBV2; D: TRBD1
DNA: TGTGCCAGCGGCGGACAGGGTAGAGGGGAGCAGTACTTC; CDR3: CASGGQGRGEQYF; size: few; J: TRBJ2-7; V: TRBV25-1; D: TRBD1
DNA: TGTGCCAGCAGTGTGATGCGGGAGCAGTACTTC; CDR3: CASSVMREQYF; size: many; J: TRBJ2-7; V: TRBV2; D: .
DNA: TGTGCCAGCAGACTCTCACTAGCGGGGGAAATGGACGGCACAGATACGCAGTATTTT; CDR3: CASRLSLAGEMDGTDTQYF; size: .; J: TRBJ2-3; V: TRBV6-1; D: TRBD2
DNA: TGTGCCAGCAGTTTAGGGACCTCGGCCCAGTACTTC; CDR3: CASSLGTSAQYF; size: many; J: TRBJ2-5; V: TRBV12-3/TRBV12-4; D: .
DNA: TGTGCCAGTAGTATAAGGGGTTCTAGCGGGGGGGCGTCCTACAATGAGCAGTTCTTC; CDR3: CASSIRGSSGGASYNEQFF; size: few; J: TRBJ2-1; V: TRBV19; D: TRBD2
DNA: TGTGCCAGCGGTATAGCGGGGGGGCAAGATACGCAGTATTTT; CDR3: CASGIAGGQDTQYF; size: .; J: TRBJ2-3; V: TRBV12-3/TRBV12-4; D: TRBD2
DNA: TGTGCCAGCAGTTTGGGTGCATTAACGGAAAAACTGTTTTTT; CDR3: CASSLGALTEKLFF; size: many; J: TRBJ1-4; V: TRBV12-3/TRBV12-4; D: .
DNA: TGTGCCACCAGACGGCGGAACACTGAAGCTTTCTTT; CDR3: CATRRRNTEAFF; size: many; J: TRBJ1-1; V: TRBV12-3/TRBV12-4; D: .
DNA: TGCGCCAGCAGCTCGTCGGGCCCCGGCGGAAAACTGTTTTTT; CDR3: CASSSSGPGGKLFF; size: few; J: TRBJ1-4; V: TRBV5-1; D: .
DNA: TGCGCCAGCAGCTTCGGGGGGGCTATTCCCTACACCTTC; CDR3: CASSFGGAIPYTF; size: few; J: TRBJ1-2; V: TRBV5-1; D: .
DNA: TGTGCTAGTGGTTTGGTACGGTCGGCAGGGGAACAGTTCGAGCAGTACTTC; CDR3: CASGLVRSAGEQFEQYF; size: many; J: TRBJ2-7; V: TRBV12-5; D: .
DNA: TGTGCCAGCAAAGAGGGGCCCCTTACAGAGCAGTACTTC; CDR3: CASKEGPLTEQYF; size: many; J: TRBJ2-7; V: TRBV2; D: .
DNA: TGTGCCAGCAGTCAGGGGGGCAATCAGCCCCAGCATTTT; CDR3: CASSQGGNQPQHF; size: .; J: TRBJ1-5; V: TRBV3-1; D: TRBD1
DNA: TGTGCCAGCACCCTAAGGACAACCAGTAACTATGGCTACACCTTC; CDR3: CASTLRTTSNYGYTF; size: .; J: TRBJ1-2; V: TRBV12-3/TRBV12-4; D: .
DNA: TGCGCCAGCAGCTTGGGGACAGACAATCAGCCCCAGCATTTT; CDR3: CASSLGTDNQPQHF; size: many; J: TRBJ1-5; V: TRBV5-1; D: .
DNA: TGTGCCAGCAGCTTTATACCCTTAGCTCCTAACCTAGCCGTTATCGAGACCCAGTACTTC; CDR3: CASSFIPLAPNLAVIETQYF; size: many; J: TRBJ2-5; V: TRBV7-2; D: .